Listed below are T cell receptor beta chains from one sample, sequenced in a study of CD8 T cells in ankylosing spondylitis. TCRdb itself ran the 5' RACE reads through MiXCR, one entry per CDR3 protein. The sample has around 300,000 distinct CDR3 sequences, about 20% seen once; the top ten hold roughly 3.6%. Material for sequencing was blood, either unsorted or a sorted T cell fraction (not recorded which). Source of these receptors: a female donor with ankylosing spondylitis or in good health (not recorded which). Both conserved end residues are part of each CDR3. The D gene is left open where the match is weak. Size is omitted from some rows. Given values are once, few, many or a class for expanded clones.

v_call: TRBV19; j_call: TRBJ1-1; d_call: NA; clone_size: NA; cdr3_aa: CASSIHRANTEAFF; cdr3_nt: TGTGCCAGTAGTATACACAGGGCGAACACTGAAGCTTTCTTT
v_call: TRBV28; j_call: TRBJ2-7; d_call: TRBD1; clone_size: NA; cdr3_aa: CASSMGGQGAYEQYF; cdr3_nt: TGTGCCAGCAGTATGGGGGGACAGGGGGCCTACGAGCAGTACTTC
v_call: TRBV11-2; j_call: TRBJ2-4; d_call: TRBD2; clone_size: few; cdr3_aa: CASRKLAGGVGVDKNIQYF; cdr3_nt: TGTGCCAGCAGGAAACTAGCGGGAGGCGTCGGGGTAGACAAAAACATTCAGTACTTC
v_call: TRBV7-6; j_call: TRBJ2-1; d_call: NA; clone_size: NA; cdr3_aa: CASSTGTGANEQFF; cdr3_nt: TGTGCCAGCAGCACCGGAACTGGGGCCAATGAGCAGTTCTTC
v_call: TRBV7-8; j_call: TRBJ2-7; d_call: NA; clone_size: few; cdr3_aa: CASSLALPKLSSYEQYF; cdr3_nt: TGTGCCAGCAGCTTAGCTCTACCGAAGTTAAGCTCCTACGAGCAGTACTTC
v_call: TRBV13; j_call: TRBJ2-1; d_call: TRBD2; clone_size: NA; cdr3_aa: CASSPKGSIGSGNPRSYNEQFF; cdr3_nt: TGTGCCAGCAGCCCTAAAGGGTCCATTGGTAGCGGGAACCCCCGCTCCTACAATGAGCAGTTCTTC
v_call: TRBV6-1; j_call: TRBJ2-1; d_call: NA; clone_size: many; cdr3_aa: CASSALAYGEQFF; cdr3_nt: TGTGCCAGCAGTGCACTAGCTTACGGTGAGCAGTTCTTC
v_call: TRBV10-3; j_call: TRBJ1-5; d_call: TRBD1; clone_size: many; cdr3_aa: CAIRAGTGDNQPQHF; cdr3_nt: TGTGCCATCAGGGCCGGGACAGGGGACAATCAGCCCCAGCATTTT
v_call: TRBV10-3; j_call: TRBJ2-1; d_call: TRBD2; clone_size: few; cdr3_aa: CAISESNSGSLLEQFF; cdr3_nt: TGTGCCATCAGTGAGTCGAATAGCGGGAGTCTCCTAGAGCAGTTCTTC
v_call: TRBV10-2; j_call: TRBJ2-2; d_call: TRBD1; clone_size: few; cdr3_aa: CASSESQGAIGELFF; cdr3_nt: TGCGCCAGCAGTGAGTCTCAGGGGGCGATCGGGGAGCTGTTTTTT
v_call: TRBV29-1; j_call: TRBJ2-3; d_call: TRBD2; clone_size: NA; cdr3_aa: CSVEEGGDTQYF; cdr3_nt: TGCAGCGTTGAAGAGGGGGGGGATACGCAGTATTTT
v_call: TRBV9; j_call: TRBJ1-6; d_call: TRBD1; clone_size: NA; cdr3_aa: CASSPWTGASPLHF; cdr3_nt: TGTGCCAGCAGCCCTTGGACAGGGGCTTCACCCCTCCACTTT
v_call: TRBV12-3/TRBV12-4; j_call: TRBJ1-1; d_call: NA; clone_size: few; cdr3_aa: CASSFLGQSHGTEAFF; cdr3_nt: TGTGCCAGCAGTTTTCTCGGACAGTCCCACGGAACTGAAGCTTTCTTT
v_call: TRBV2; j_call: TRBJ2-5; d_call: NA; clone_size: NA; cdr3_aa: CASSERSGFRAQETQYF; cdr3_nt: TGTGCCAGCAGTGAAAGGTCGGGATTCAGGGCCCAAGAGACCCAGTACTTC
v_call: TRBV5-1; j_call: TRBJ2-5; d_call: TRBD1; clone_size: few; cdr3_aa: CASSGGTGLEETQYF; cdr3_nt: TGCGCCAGCAGCGGGGGGACAGGGCTGGAAGAGACCCAGTACTTC
v_call: TRBV2; j_call: TRBJ2-1; d_call: TRBD2; clone_size: NA; cdr3_aa: CASTAGGLLPDNEQFF; cdr3_nt: TGTGCCAGCACCGCGGGAGGACTGCTACCCGACAATGAGCAGTTCTTC
v_call: TRBV20-1; j_call: TRBJ2-3; d_call: TRBD2; clone_size: few; cdr3_aa: CSADGTSDTDTQYF; cdr3_nt: TGCAGTGCCGACGGGACTAGCGACACAGATACGCAGTATTTT
v_call: TRBV12-3/TRBV12-4; j_call: TRBJ2-5; d_call: NA; clone_size: NA; cdr3_aa: CASSLFHETQYF; cdr3_nt: TGTGCCAGCAGTTTGTTTCATGAGACCCAGTACTTC
v_call: TRBV7-9; j_call: TRBJ2-5; d_call: NA; clone_size: many; cdr3_aa: CASSPLGETQYF; cdr3_nt: TGTGCCAGCAGCCCATTGGGGGAGACCCAGTACTTC
v_call: TRBV5-1; j_call: TRBJ1-1; d_call: NA; clone_size: NA; cdr3_aa: CASSVPGQDTEAFF; cdr3_nt: TGCGCCAGCAGCGTACCGGGACAAGACACTGAAGCTTTCTTT
v_call: TRBV12-3/TRBV12-4; j_call: TRBJ1-3; d_call: NA; clone_size: many; cdr3_aa: CASSFESSGNTIYF; cdr3_nt: TGTGCCAGCAGTTTTGAGTCCTCTGGAAACACCATATATTTT
v_call: TRBV11-3; j_call: TRBJ2-1; d_call: TRBD2; clone_size: NA; cdr3_aa: CASSRGLASYNEQFF; cdr3_nt: TGTGCCAGCAGCCGCGGACTAGCGTCTTACAATGAGCAGTTCTTC